The 30 T cell receptor beta chains listed next were all sequenced from one sample in a study of cytomegalovirus exposure and HLA in healthy donors. Use of 60 Vbeta and 13 Jbeta primers characterized the PCR. The table came from immunoSEQ multiplex PCR; TCRdb's copy has only in-frame clones and leaves some out. The repertoire holds more than 50,000 clones, with about three quarters as singletons. Sequenced sample: PBMCs. The receptors stem from a female donor in good health and CMV-seronegative.

The chain has TRBV29-1 and TRBJ2-3, with TRBD1 matching 8 bases. J gave up 4 bases and V 5 bases, and 8 bases lay outside the gene matches. Germline V gene lookup returns CDR1 SQVTM and CDR2 ANQGSEA. The CDR3 is 14 amino acids. The CDR3 coding sequence is TGCAGCGTTAGACAGGGGCCCGCGTCAGATACGCAGTATTTT. Translation gives CSVRQGPASDTQYF.

CDR3 sequence reads: CASSTLHGVGETQYF. The CDR3 DNA follows: TGTGCCAGTAGTACCCTCCACGGGGTCGGGGAGACCCAGTACTTC. The chain combines TRBV19 with TRBJ2-5, with TRBD2 as a possible D gene (5 bases). The V gene lost 4 bases and the J gene lost 5 bases, with 17 bases spanning the gap. This CDR3 has 15 residues. The germline CDR1 and CDR2 sequences are LNHDA and SQIVND (reference sequence).

The chain couples TRBV5-1 to TRBJ2-3; 16 nucleotides agree with TRBD2. CDR3 length: 16 residues. Losses at the gene ends were 3 bases for V and 5 bases for J; bases not matched to a gene: 3. CDR1 and CDR2 from the germline V gene are SGHRS and YFSETQ. The CDR3 here is CASSSGLAGGLDTQYF. CDR3 DNA: TGCGCCAGCAGCTCGGGACTAGCGGGAGGGTTAGATACGCAGTATTTT.

V is TRBV5-4 and J is TRBJ2-3, with TRBD2 matching 8 bases. The trim removed 0 bases at V and 1 base at J, leaving 4 bases unmatched. Germline-derived CDR1 and CDR2 are SGHNT and YYREEE (reference sequence). The CDR3 is 16 residues long. CDR3 bases: TGTGCCAGCAGCTTGGGGGCGGGGGGCCGCACAGATACGCAGTATTTT. As protein: CASSLGAGGRTDTQYF.

The V call is TRBV5-6, the J call TRBJ2-7; 12 bases are shared with TRBD2. The trim removed 4 bases at V and 3 bases at J, leaving 5 bases unmatched. The germline V gene encodes CDR1 SGHDT and CDR2 YYEEEE. CDR3 length: 15 amino acids. This CDR3 is CASSRGLAGYYEQYF. In nucleotides, the CDR3 is TGTGCCAGCAGCCGGGGACTAGCGGGTTACTACGAGCAGTACTTC.

The chain links TRBV11-2 to TRBJ2-3; 8 nucleotides align to TRBD2. Germline CDR1 is SGHAT and CDR2 is FQNNGV. V lost 1 base and J lost 2; bases outside the gene matches: 5. The CDR3 has 16 residues. The CDR3 region is CASSLGVAGSTDTQYF. CDR3 sequence (DNA): TGTGCCAGCAGCTTAGGTGTAGCGGGGTCCACAGATACGCAGTATTTT.

The rearrangement uses TRBV19 and TRBJ1-5, with TRBD1 matching over 8 bases. The CDR3 spans 16 residues. J was trimmed by 1 base and V by 2 bases; bases with no gene match: 4. Germline V gives CDR1 LNHDA, CDR2 SQIVND (reference sequence). The CDR3 DNA sequence: TGTGCCAGTAGTATAACAGGGGGAAAGAGCAATCAGCCCCAGCATTTT. Translation: CASSITGGKSNQPQHF.

The rearrangement uses TRBV5-1 and TRBJ1-6; TRBD1 aligns across 7 bases. V gave up 5 bases and J gave up 4 bases; unmatched junction bases: 6. This CDR3 has 15 residues. Germline CDR1 is SGHRS and CDR2 is YFSETQ. The CDR3 sequence is CASRTGTAYNSPLHF. In DNA form, the CDR3 reads TGCGCCAGCAGGACGGGGACAGCTTATAATTCACCCCTCCACTTT.

The V gene is TRBV6-1, the J gene TRBJ1-2, with 7 bases that match TRBD1. The ends lost 7 bases at V and 0 bases at J; junction bases unmatched: 8. Germline V gene sequence: CDR1 MNHNS, CDR2 SASEGT. This CDR3 region has 15 residues. The DNA for the CDR3 is TGTGCCAGCAACCGGGACAGCTCAGCTAACTATGGCTACACCTTC. Its translation: CASNRDSSANYGYTF.

This clone has more than one count but fewer than ten. The rearrangement uses TRBV28 and TRBJ1-6; the D gene is possibly TRBD1 (6 bases). The CDR3 is 14 amino acids. V was pared by 10 bases and J by 10 bases, with 20 bases between. Per germline, CDR1 MDHEN and CDR2 SYDVKM. The chain's CDR3 is CATLFTGGESPLHF. The CDR3 DNA follows: TGTGCCACCCTTTTTACTGGGGGCGAATCACCCCTCCACTTT.

The chain couples TRBV10-1 to TRBJ2-5; 7 nucleotides agree with TRBD2. V shed 1 base and J 5 bases; nucleotides not matched to a gene: 7. The CDR3 sequence is 15 residues long. Germline V CDR1 and CDR2: WNHNN, SYGVQD (reference sequence). In DNA, the CDR3 is TGCGCCAGCAGTGAGTTGGAGCGGGGACGGGAGACCCAGTACTTC. Its translation is CASSELERGRETQYF.

V and J are TRBV7-6 and TRBJ2-3; tentatively, D is TRBD1 (5 bases). V gave up 8 bases and J gave up 4 bases, with 16 bases separating them. CDR1 SGHVS and CDR2 FNYEAQ come from the germline V gene. CDR3 length: 14 amino acids. The CDR3 bases are TGTGCCAGCTGCTCAGGGTCCCCACCAGATACGCAGTATTTT. It specifies CASCSGSPPDTQYF. Using reference TRBV7-6 and TRBJ2-3 for the parts outside the CDR3, the full variable domain is GAGVSQSPRYKVTKRGQDVALRCDPISGHVSLYWYRQALGQGPEFLTYFNYEAQQDKSGLPNDRFSAERPEGSISTLTIQRTEQRDSAMYRCASCSGSPPDTQYFGPGTRLTVL.

J is TRBJ1-2 and V is TRBV19; possibly TRBD1 for D (6 bases). This CDR3 is 14 amino acids long. CDR1 and CDR2 (germline): LNHDA, SQIVND (reference sequence). V was pared by 6 bases and J by 4 bases, with 15 bases between. The CDR3 protein is CASRGTPDLYGYTF. Written as DNA, the CDR3 is TGTGCCAGTAGGGGGACACCGGATCTCTATGGCTACACCTTC.

The chain employs TRBV11-3 and TRBJ2-7; TRBD2 agrees at 7 bases. Trimming removed 5 bases from V and 6 bases from J; junction bases left unmatched: 7. Germline V gene lookup returns CDR1 SGHNT and CDR2 YENEEA. The CDR3 runs to 13 residues. CDR3 coding DNA: TGTGCCAGCAGCGTGAACCGGGAGGCCGAGCAGTACTTC. Its translation: CASSVNREAEQYF. Combining the CDR3 with reference TRBV11-3 and TRBJ2-7 gives the whole variable domain EAGVVQSPRYKIIEKKQPVAFWCNPISGHNTLYWYLQNLGQGPELLIRYENEEAVDDSQLPKDRFSAERLKGVDSTLKIQPAELGDSAVYLCASSVNREAEQYFGPGTRLTVT.

In DNA form, the CDR3 reads TGTGCCAGCAGCGTAGCTGAGGGCTCCTACGAGCAGTACTTC. It is translated as CASSVAEGSYEQYF. V gene TRBV9 combines with J gene TRBJ2-7; TRBD2 might be the D (5 bases). In germline, CDR1 is SGDLS, CDR2 YYNGEE. The CDR3 is 14 residues long. The germline V and J ends were trimmed by 0 bases and 0 bases, with 7 bases remaining between them.

The CDR3: CASGSEGGGIMNTEAFF. CDR3 nucleotide sequence: TGTGCCAGCGGTTCCGAAGGGGGGGGGATCATGAACACTGAAGCTTTCTTT. J is TRBJ1-1 and V is TRBV5-6, with TRBD1 as a possible D gene (6 bases). With 7 bases removed from V and 0 bases from J, the gap between germline ends came to 22 bases. CDR1 is SGHDT and CDR2 is YYEEEE in the germline V gene. The length of the CDR3 is 17 residues.

The rearrangement joins TRBV2 to TRBJ1-5; D remains ambiguous. V lost 7 bases and J 7 bases, leaving 14 bases between the germline ends. Germline CDR1 reads SNHLY; CDR2 reads FYNNEI. This CDR3 has 13 amino acids. Here the CDR3 reads CASNGQAGQPQHF. CDR3 DNA sequence: TGTGCCAGCAATGGGCAGGCCGGACAGCCCCAGCATTTT.

This clone was counted once. The rearrangement joins TRBV7-2 to TRBJ2-7; the D is unclear. This CDR3 has 15 residues. Trimming removed 1 base from V and 0 bases from J, with 10 bases in between. Per the germline V gene, CDR1 is SGHTA and CDR2 is FQGNSA. DNA for the CDR3: TGTGCCAGCAGCTTAGGTTCGAGTAGCTCCTACGAGCAGTACTTC. It is translated as CASSLGSSSSYEQYF.

The J gene is TRBJ1-2, the V gene TRBV28; possible D gene TRBD1, 6 bases. The CDR3 has 14 residues. V was cut by 4 bases and J by 5 bases, with 14 bases left in between. Germline assignment: CDR1 MDHEN and CDR2 SYDVKM. DNA of the CDR3: TGTGCCAGCAGTTCTCAGGGGCAGTATTATGGCTACACCTTC. As protein: CASSSQGQYYGYTF.

In this sample, this clone turned up a few times. This chain links TRBV2 with TRBJ2-2; D is undetermined. The CDR3 runs 13 residues. Germline V CDR1 and CDR2: SNHLY, FYNNEI. Trimming took off 8 bases at V and 0 bases at J, with 7 bases between the two ends. The DNA of the CDR3 is TGTGCCAGCGGTACTTCGAACACCGGGGAGCTGTTTTTT. It codes for CASGTSNTGELFF.

J is TRBJ1-5 and V is TRBV7-2, with 7 bases identical to TRBD1. Germline assignment: CDR1 SGHTA and CDR2 FQGNSA. This CDR3 has 14 amino acids. V gave up 3 bases and J gave up 2 bases; unmatched junction bases: 1. CDR3 in amino acids: CASSFTGGNQPQHF. The CDR3 DNA reads TGTGCCAGCAGCTTTACAGGGGGCAATCAGCCCCAGCATTTT.

This chain's CDR3 is CASSQDSGRVDTQYF. The DNA for the CDR3 is TGCGCCAGCAGCCAAGATTCGGGCAGGGTTGATACGCAGTATTTT. V is TRBV4-1 and J is TRBJ2-3, with D perhaps TRBD1 (5 bases). This CDR3 comprises 15 residues. Per germline, CDR1 MGHRA and CDR2 YSYEKL. V lost 0 bases and J 6 bases, leaving 13 bases between the germline ends.

This clone was counted once. The rearrangement joins TRBV6-1 to TRBJ1-6; no clear D. The germline V and J ends were trimmed by 2 bases and 5 bases, with 7 bases remaining between them. The CDR3 is 14 residues long. CDR1 and CDR2 (germline): MNHNS, SASEGT. This chain's CDR3 is CASSERTDNSPLHF. Here the CDR3 DNA reads TGTGCCAGCAGTGAAAGAACGGATAATTCACCCCTCCACTTT.

The chain employs TRBV2 and TRBJ2-3; D remains ambiguous. This CDR3 spans 15 amino acids. V was shortened by 8 bases and J by 3 bases, with 18 bases between the two germline ends. Germline values: CDR1 SNHLY, CDR2 FYNNEI. CDR3 nucleotide sequence: TGTGCCAGCGGAACTTCCTGGGCCACTACAGATACGCAGTATTTT. Residues: CASGTSWATTDTQYF.

The J gene is TRBJ2-2, the V gene TRBV11-2, with 7 bases matching TRBD2. The CDR3 covers 16 residues. Unmatched junction bases numbered 14, after V lost 5 bases and J lost 8 bases. Germline V CDR1 and CDR2: SGHAT, FQNNGV. The CDR3 loop is CASSPSVAAGVGELFF. The CDR3, as DNA: TGTGCCAGCAGCCCGTCGGTGGCGGCGGGAGTGGGGGAGCTGTTTTTT.

The CDR3, as DNA: TGTGCCATCAGTGGGGCTAGCGGGAGGGAAATGGCCTACGAGCAGTACTTC. Encoded protein: CAISGASGREMAYEQYF. The chain carries TRBV10-3 and TRBJ2-7; 12 bases fit TRBD2. V lost 4 bases and J lost 2; bases outside the gene matches: 9. The CDR3 runs 17 residues. The germline V gene has CDR1 ENHRY and CDR2 SYGVKD.

This clone was picked up a small number of times. The genes are TRBV28 and TRBJ1-2, with unresolved D. The CDR3 is 14 residues long. Germline values: CDR1 MDHEN, CDR2 SYDVKM. The V end was cut by 2 bases, the J end by 1 base, with 8 bases between. The CDR3 DNA is TGTGCCAGCAGTTTAGTCCCCGGTAACTATGGCTACACCTTC. It specifies CASSLVPGNYGYTF.

The J gene is TRBJ2-3, the V gene TRBV5-1; no definite D call. Trimming removed 0 bases from V and 3 bases from J, with 5 bases in between. The CDR3 length is 13 residues. Germline V gene sequence: CDR1 SGHRS, CDR2 YFSETQ. The CDR3 DNA reads as TGCGCCAGCAGCTTGGCCTATACAGATACGCAGTATTTT. Residues: CASSLAYTDTQYF.

The rearrangement uses TRBV19 and TRBJ1-2; 9 bases align to TRBD1. The CDR3 totals 15 residues. V lost 6 bases and J lost 3; bases outside the gene matches: 8. Germline V gene lookup returns CDR1 LNHDA and CDR2 SQIVND (reference sequence). The CDR3 nucleotides are TGTGCCAGTAGCTACGGGACAGGGCTTGACTATGGCTACACCTTC. Protein: CASSYGTGLDYGYTF.

This sequence joins TRBV5-1 and TRBJ1-3; TRBD1 is a possible D gene (5 bases). CDR1 is SGHRS and CDR2 is YFSETQ in the germline V gene. The CDR3 is 18 residues long. Trimming cost V 0 bases and J 0 bases, with 16 bases left between them. The CDR3 sequence: CASSLAGGRTSSGNTIYF. The CDR3 coding sequence is TGCGCCAGCAGCTTGGCCGGGGGACGGACCTCCTCTGGAAACACCATATATTTT.